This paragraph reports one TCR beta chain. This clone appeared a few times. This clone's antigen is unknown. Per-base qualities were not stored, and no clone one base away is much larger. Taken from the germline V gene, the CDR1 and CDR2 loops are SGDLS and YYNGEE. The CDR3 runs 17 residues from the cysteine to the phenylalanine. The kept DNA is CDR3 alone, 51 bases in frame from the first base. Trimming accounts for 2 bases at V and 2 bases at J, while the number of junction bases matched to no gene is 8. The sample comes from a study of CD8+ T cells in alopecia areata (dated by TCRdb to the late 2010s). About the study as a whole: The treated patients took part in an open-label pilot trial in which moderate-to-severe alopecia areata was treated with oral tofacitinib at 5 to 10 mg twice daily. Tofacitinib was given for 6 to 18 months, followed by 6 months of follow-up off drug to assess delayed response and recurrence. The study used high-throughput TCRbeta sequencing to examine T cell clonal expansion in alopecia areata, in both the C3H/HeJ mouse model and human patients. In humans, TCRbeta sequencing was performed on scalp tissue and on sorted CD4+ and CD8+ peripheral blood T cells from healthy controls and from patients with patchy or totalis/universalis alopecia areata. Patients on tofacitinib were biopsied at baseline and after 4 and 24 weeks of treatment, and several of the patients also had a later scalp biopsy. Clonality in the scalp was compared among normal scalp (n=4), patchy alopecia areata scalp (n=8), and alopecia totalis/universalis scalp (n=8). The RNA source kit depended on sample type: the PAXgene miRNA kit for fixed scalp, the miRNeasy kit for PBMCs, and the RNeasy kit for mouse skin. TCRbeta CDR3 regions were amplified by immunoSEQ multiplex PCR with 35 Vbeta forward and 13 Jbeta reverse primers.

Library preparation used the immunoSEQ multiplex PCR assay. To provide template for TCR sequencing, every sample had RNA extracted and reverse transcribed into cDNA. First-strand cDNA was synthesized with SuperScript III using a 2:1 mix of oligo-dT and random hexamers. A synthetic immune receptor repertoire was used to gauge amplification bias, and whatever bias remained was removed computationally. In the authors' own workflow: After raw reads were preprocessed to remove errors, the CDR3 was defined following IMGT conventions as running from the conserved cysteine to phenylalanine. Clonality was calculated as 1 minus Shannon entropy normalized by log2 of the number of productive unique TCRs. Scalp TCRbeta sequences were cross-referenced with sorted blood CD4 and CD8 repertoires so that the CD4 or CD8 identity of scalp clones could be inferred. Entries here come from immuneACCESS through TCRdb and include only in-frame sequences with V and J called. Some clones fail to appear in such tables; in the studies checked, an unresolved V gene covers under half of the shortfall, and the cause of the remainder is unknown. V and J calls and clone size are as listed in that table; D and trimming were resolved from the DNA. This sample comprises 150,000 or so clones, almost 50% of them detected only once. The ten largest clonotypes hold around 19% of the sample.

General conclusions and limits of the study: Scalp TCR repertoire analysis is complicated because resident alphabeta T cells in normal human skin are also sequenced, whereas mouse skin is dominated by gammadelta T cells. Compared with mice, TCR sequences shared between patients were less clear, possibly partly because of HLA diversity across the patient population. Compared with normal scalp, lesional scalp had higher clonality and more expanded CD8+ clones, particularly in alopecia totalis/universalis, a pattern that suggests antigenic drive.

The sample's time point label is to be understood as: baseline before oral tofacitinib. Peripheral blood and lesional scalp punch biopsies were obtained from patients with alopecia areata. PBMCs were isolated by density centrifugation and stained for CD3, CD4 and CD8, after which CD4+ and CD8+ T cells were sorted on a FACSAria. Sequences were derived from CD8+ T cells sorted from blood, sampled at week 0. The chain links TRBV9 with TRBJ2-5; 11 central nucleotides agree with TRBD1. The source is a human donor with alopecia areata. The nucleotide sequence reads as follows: TGTGCCAGCAGCGTGGGACAGGGGGTACCGCTACAAGAGACCCAGTACTTC. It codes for CASSVGQGVPLQETQYF.